This TCR beta chain is drawn from a study of cytomegalovirus exposure and HLA in healthy donors. The study's findings and limits: Among the most significant clusters, several appeared linked to common viral pathogens in a later analysis.

Use of 60 Vbeta and 13 Jbeta primers characterized the PCR. Sequencing used immunoSEQ multiplex PCR; TCRdb keeps in-frame clones, though not all of them. The sample lists under 150,000 clones; roughly 79% were seen once. The V end was cut by 1 base, the J end by 2 bases, with 10 bases between. This CDR3 spans 15 amino acids. Germline lookup yields CDR1 SGHVS and CDR2 FQNEAQ. On this clone itself: Its antigen is still unknown.

The source is a boy aged 2 to 10 in good health and CMV-seronegative. The V gene is TRBV7-8, the J gene TRBJ2-3; TRBD2 is a possible D gene (5 bases). Sequenced sample: PBMCs. CDR3 protein: CASSLEGADTDTQYF. CDR3 bases: TGTGCCAGCAGCTTAGAGGGAGCGGACACAGATACGCAGTATTTT.